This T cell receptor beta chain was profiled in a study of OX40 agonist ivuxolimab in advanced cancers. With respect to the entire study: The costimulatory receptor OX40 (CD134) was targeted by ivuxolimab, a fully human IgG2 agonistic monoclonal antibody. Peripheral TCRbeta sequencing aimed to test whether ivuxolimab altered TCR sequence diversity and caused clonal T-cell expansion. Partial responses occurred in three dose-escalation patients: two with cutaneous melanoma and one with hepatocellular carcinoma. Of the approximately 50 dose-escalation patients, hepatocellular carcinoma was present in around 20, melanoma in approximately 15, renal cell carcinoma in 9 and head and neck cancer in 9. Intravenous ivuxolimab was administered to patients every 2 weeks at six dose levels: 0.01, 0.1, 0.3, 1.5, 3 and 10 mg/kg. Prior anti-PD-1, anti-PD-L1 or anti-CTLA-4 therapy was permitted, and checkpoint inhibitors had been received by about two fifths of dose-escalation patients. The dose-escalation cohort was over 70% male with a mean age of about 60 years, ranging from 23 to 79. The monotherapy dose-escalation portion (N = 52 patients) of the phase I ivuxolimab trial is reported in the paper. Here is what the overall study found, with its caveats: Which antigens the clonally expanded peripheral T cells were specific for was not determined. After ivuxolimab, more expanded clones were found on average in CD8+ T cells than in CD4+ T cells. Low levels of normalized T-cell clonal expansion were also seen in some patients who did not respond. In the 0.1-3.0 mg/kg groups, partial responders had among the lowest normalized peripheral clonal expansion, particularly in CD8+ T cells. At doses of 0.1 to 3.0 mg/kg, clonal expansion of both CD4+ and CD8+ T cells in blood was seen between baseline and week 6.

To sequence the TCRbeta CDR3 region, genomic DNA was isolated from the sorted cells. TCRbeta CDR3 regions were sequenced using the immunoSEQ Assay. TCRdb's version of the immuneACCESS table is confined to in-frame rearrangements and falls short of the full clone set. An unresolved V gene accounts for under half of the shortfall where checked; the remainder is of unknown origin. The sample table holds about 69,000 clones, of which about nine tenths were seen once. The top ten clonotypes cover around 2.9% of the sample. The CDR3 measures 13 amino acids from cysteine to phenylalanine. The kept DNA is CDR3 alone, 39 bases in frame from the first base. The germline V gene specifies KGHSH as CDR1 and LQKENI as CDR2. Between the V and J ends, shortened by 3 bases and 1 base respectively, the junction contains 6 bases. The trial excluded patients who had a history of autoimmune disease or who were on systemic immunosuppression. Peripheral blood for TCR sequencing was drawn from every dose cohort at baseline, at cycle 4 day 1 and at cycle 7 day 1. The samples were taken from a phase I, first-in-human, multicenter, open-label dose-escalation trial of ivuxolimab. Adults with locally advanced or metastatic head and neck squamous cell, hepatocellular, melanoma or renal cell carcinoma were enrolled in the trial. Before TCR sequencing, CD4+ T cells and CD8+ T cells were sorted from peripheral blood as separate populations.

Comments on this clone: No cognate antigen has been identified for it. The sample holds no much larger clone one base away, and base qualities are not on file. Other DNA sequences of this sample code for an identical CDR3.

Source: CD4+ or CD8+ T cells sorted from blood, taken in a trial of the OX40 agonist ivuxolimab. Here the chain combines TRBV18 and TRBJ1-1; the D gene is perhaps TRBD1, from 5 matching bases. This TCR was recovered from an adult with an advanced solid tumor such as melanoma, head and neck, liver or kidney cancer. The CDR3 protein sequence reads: CASSPGGNTEAFF. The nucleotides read TGTGCCAGCTCACCGGGGGGGAACACTGAAGCTTTCTTT.